This passage covers 21 T cell receptor beta chains from one sample sequenced in a study of T cells after posttransplantation cyclophosphamide. This table comes from immunoSEQ multiplex PCR, and its TCRdb copy is limited to in-frame clones, with some not included. The sample presents 7,000 to 8,500 clones, none singletons. A marrow graft followed busulfan-fludarabine conditioning, with cyclophosphamide on days +3 and +4. The material was PBMCs, obtained after allogeneic stem cell transplant with posttransplant cyclophosphamide. Receptors originate from a male patient between 45 and 60 years old who received an allogeneic stem cell transplant from an unrelated donor, was CMV-positive, and had acute GVHD only. Some T cells may have come from the graft donor.

This clone was seen many times. J is TRBJ2-2 and V is TRBV14; 9 bases fit TRBD2. The CDR3 loop spans 16 amino acids. Per the germline V gene, CDR1 is SGHDN and CDR2 is FVKESK. V lost 2 bases, J lost 5 bases, and 6 bases stayed unmatched. CDR3 sequence (DNA): TGTGCCAGCAGCCAACGGATTAGCGGGAGAACCGGGGAGCTGTTTTTT. Protein: CASSQRISGRTGELFF.

This rearrangement joins TRBV7-9 to TRBJ1-6; 7 bases fit TRBD1. The J segment lost 8 bases and the V segment lost 5 bases, leaving 6 bases of the junction unmatched. From germline, CDR1 is SEHNR and CDR2 FQNEAQ (reference sequence). There are 14 residues in the CDR3. This CDR3 reads CASSLTGHDSPLHF. In nucleotides, the CDR3 is TGTGCCAGCAGCCTGACAGGGCATGATTCACCCCTCCACTTT.

The chain has TRBV28 and TRBJ2-5; TRBD1 agrees at 11 bases. The J call is in doubt because the DNA end fits TRBJ2-7 better. CDR1 and CDR2 from the germline V gene are MDHEN and SYDVKM. There are 15 residues in the CDR3. The CDR3 sequence is CASSFWTGGTYEQYF. Here the CDR3 DNA reads TGTGCCAGCAGTTTCTGGACAGGGGGCACCTACGAGCAGTACTTC.

The table lists this clone with many counts. The chain combines TRBV14 with TRBJ2-7; the match to TRBD1 covers 8 bases. V lost 3 bases and J lost 6; bases outside the gene matches: 4. Germline lookup yields CDR1 SGHDN and CDR2 FVKESK. This CDR3 has 13 amino acids. The CDR3 sequence is CASSQTQGAEQYF. CDR3 DNA: TGTGCCAGCAGCCAGACGCAGGGGGCCGAGCAGTACTTC. The entire variable domain, with the rest obtained from reference TRBV14 and TRBJ2-7, is as follows: EAGVTQFPSHSVIEKGQTVTLRCDPISGHDNLYWYRRVMGKEIKFLLHFVKESKQDESGMPNNRFLAERTGGTYSTLKVQPAELEDSGVYFCASSQTQGAEQYFGPGTRLTVT.

This clone was counted ten times or more. This rearrangement joins TRBV6-1 to TRBJ2-7; possibly TRBD1 for D (6 bases). V lost 6 bases to trimming and J lost 2 bases, with 11 bases between them. The CDR3 consists of 13 residues. Germline CDR1 MNHNS, CDR2 SASEGT. The CDR3 DNA reads TGTGCCAGCAGGGGGACAAAAACCTACGAGCAGTACTTC. Protein sequence: CASRGTKTYEQYF.

This clone showed up many times. The V and J genes are TRBV6-4 and TRBJ2-1, with 11 bases identical to TRBD2. Per germline, CDR1 MRHNA and CDR2 SNTAGT. V trimming: 0 bases; J trimming: 8 bases; junction bases outside the gene matches: 9. CDR3 length: 17 amino acids. Here the CDR3 reads CASSDSDVTSGGYEQFF. The CDR3 coding sequence is TGTGCCAGCAGTGACTCGGATGTTACTAGCGGGGGCTATGAGCAGTTCTTC.

In its sample, this clone was seen a few times. The chain recombines TRBV11-2 with TRBJ2-1; TRBD2 is a possible D gene (6 bases). Trimming pared 3 bases from V and 0 bases from J, leaving 12 bases between. The length of the CDR3 is 16 residues. Germline V gene data show CDR1 as SGHAT and CDR2 as FQNNGV. Written as DNA, the CDR3 is TGTGCCAGCAGCTTTGTTCCCGGGAGCTCCTACAATGAGCAGTTCTTC. Encoded protein: CASSFVPGSSYNEQFF.

This clone was recorded at least ten times. Written as DNA, the CDR3 is TGTGCCAGTAGTCCGCAGGGACTTGGGGCCAACGTCCTGACTTTC. It is translated as CASSPQGLGANVLTF. The chain has TRBV19 and TRBJ2-6; D is possibly TRBD2 (6 bases). Germline values: CDR1 LNHDA, CDR2 SQIVND (reference sequence). This CDR3 has 15 residues. V shed 5 bases and J shed 3 bases, with 11 bases lying between them.

The rearrangement links TRBV9 to TRBJ2-3; the D gene is possibly TRBD1 (6 bases). CDR3 length equals 17 residues. The ends were cut back, 0 bases at V and 1 base at J, with 15 bases in the middle. In germline, CDR1 is SGDLS, CDR2 YYNGEE. The CDR3, as DNA: TGTGCCAGCAGCGTAGGGTGGGGGCCGAAGGGCACAGATACGCAGTATTTT. Its protein product is CASSVGWGPKGTDTQYF.

This clone is categorized as medium-sized. The chain is built from TRBV10-3 and TRBJ2-1, with 9 nucleotides matching TRBD1. This CDR3 contains 14 residues. Germline V gene lookup returns CDR1 ENHRY and CDR2 SYGVKD. The ends lost 10 bases at V and 5 bases at J; junction bases unmatched: 9. The CDR3 DNA reads as TGTGCCACCGATTCCGGGACAGGGAACAATGAGCAGTTCTTC. Protein product: CATDSGTGNNEQFF.

This clone was seen ten or more times. This chain links TRBV9 with TRBJ1-2, with unresolved D. This CDR3 has 12 amino acids. The V gene lost 1 base and the J gene lost 2 bases, with 3 bases spanning the gap. In germline, CDR1 is SGDLS, CDR2 YYNGEE. CDR3 nucleotides: TGTGCCAGCAGCGTACAGAACTATGGCTACACCTTC. As protein: CASSVQNYGYTF. The complete variable domain, with remaining parts taken from reference TRBV9 and TRBJ1-2, reads DSGVTQTPKHLITATGQRVTLRCSPRSGDLSVYWYQQSLDQGLQFLIQYYNGEERAKGNILERFSAQQFPDLHSELNLSSLELGDSALYFCASSVQNYGYTFGSGTRLTVV.

The table lists this clone with a few counts. This sequence joins TRBV18 and TRBJ2-5; 7 nucleotides line up with TRBD2. From germline, CDR1 is KGHSH and CDR2 LQKENI. The CDR3 length is 13 residues. The J segment lost 3 bases and the V segment lost 5 bases, leaving 3 bases of the junction unmatched. In DNA, the CDR3 is TGTGCCAGCTCAAACGGACTAGAAGAGACCCAGTACTTC. This encodes CASSNGLEETQYF.

At least ten counts were recorded for this clone. This chain uses TRBV4-1 with TRBJ2-6, with D possibly being TRBD1 (5 bases). The CDR3 is 15 residues long. Germline V gene lookup returns CDR1 MGHRA and CDR2 YSYEKL. Trimming took 1 base from V and 2 from J, leaving 6 bases between them. For the CDR3, the DNA is TGCGCCAGCAGCCAAGGGACAACTGGGGCCAACGTCCTGACTTTC. As protein: CASSQGTTGANVLTF.

This clone has a count of ten or more. The chain has TRBV2 and TRBJ1-3; D is perhaps TRBD1 (5 bases). The CDR3 runs 12 residues. Trimming cost V 8 bases and J 4 bases, with 9 bases left between them. Germline V gives CDR1 SNHLY, CDR2 FYNNEI. CDR3 protein: CASEPGGNTIYF. The CDR3, as DNA: TGTGCCAGCGAACCAGGGGGAAACACCATATATTTT.

This clone was detected ten times or more. The V gene is TRBV7-2, the J gene TRBJ2-3, with 11 bases matching TRBD2. Germline loops: CDR1 SGHTA, CDR2 FQGNSA. This CDR3 spans 18 amino acids. V lost 2 bases to trimming and J lost 1 base; unmatched junction nucleotides: 8. The CDR3 nucleotides are TGTGCCAGCAGCTTATTACTAGCGGGGGAAGTCGGCACAGATACGCAGTATTTT. Its protein is CASSLLLAGEVGTDTQYF.

This clone was detected ten times or more. The rearrangement uses TRBV30 and TRBJ2-5; 11 bases fit TRBD2. Germline V CDR1 and CDR2: GTSNPN, SVGIG (reference sequence). Trimming at V came to 2 bases and at J to 4 bases, leaving 12 bases not matched to a gene. The CDR3 consists of 17 residues. CDR3 in DNA: TGTGCCTGGAGTACGGGGACAACTAGCGGGAGCTCAGAGACCCAGTACTTC. This translates into CAWSTGTTSGSSETQYF.

This clone occurred a few times. The genes are TRBV7-6 and TRBJ2-3; a possible D gene is TRBD2 (6 bases). The CDR3 length is 16 residues. Looked up from germline, CDR1 is SGHVS and CDR2 is FNYEAQ. Trimming pared 5 bases from V and 6 bases from J, leaving 21 bases between. The CDR3 reads CASSPWSGEFPDTQYF. The CDR3 bases are TGTGCCAGCAGCCCTTGGTCGGGGGAGTTCCCCGATACGCAGTATTTT.

This clone has a handful of counts. This sequence joins TRBV9 and TRBJ1-1; 8 bases align to TRBD1. With V trimmed by 3 bases and J by 3 bases, 4 bases remained unmatched. The CDR3 consists of 14 residues. CDR1 SGDLS and CDR2 YYNGEE come from the germline V gene. The CDR3 spells CASSATGADTEAFF. The DNA for the CDR3 is TGTGCCAGCAGCGCGACAGGGGCGGACACTGAAGCTTTCTTT.

This clone has ten or more counts. The rearrangement joins TRBV5-5 to TRBJ2-1; 8 bases fit TRBD1. The CDR3 spans 15 residues. The V segment lost 4 bases and the J segment 5 bases; nucleotides outside the gene matches: 8. Germline CDR1 reads SGHKS; CDR2 reads YYEKEE (reference sequence). The CDR3 reads CASSLRQGKNNEQFF. For the CDR3, the DNA is TGTGCCAGCAGCCTTCGACAGGGGAAGAACAATGAGCAGTTCTTC. The full variable domain, rest sourced from reference TRBV5-5 and TRBJ2-1, is DAGVTQSPTHLIKTRGQQVTLRCSPISGHKSVSWYQQVLGQGPQFIFQYYEKEERGRGNFPDRFSARQFPNYSSELNVNALLLGDSALYLCASSLRQGKNNEQFFGPGTRLTVL.

This clone was seen a few times. The chain joins TRBV7-9 to TRBJ2-1; TRBD2 matches 11 bases. J was trimmed by 7 bases and V by 5 bases; bases with no gene match: 7. The germline V gene has CDR1 SEHNR and CDR2 FQNEAQ (reference sequence). CDR3 size: 15 residues. CDR3 DNA sequence: TGTGCCAGCAGCAGAACTAGCGGGAGAGGGAATGAGCAGTTCTTC. Translated: CASSRTSGRGNEQFF. The variable domain in full, with the rest retrieved from reference TRBV7-9 and TRBJ2-1, is DTGVSQNPRHKITKRGQNVTFRCDPISEHNRLYWYRQTLGQGPEFLTYFQNEAQLEKSRLLSDRFSAERPKGSFSTLEIQRTEQGDSAMYLCASSRTSGRGNEQFFGPGTRLTVL.

The table lists this clone with a few counts. The rearrangement joins TRBV11-1 to TRBJ2-1, with a tentative D call TRBD2 (6 bases). There are 12 residues in the CDR3. Germline V lookup: CDR1 SGHAT, CDR2 FQDESV (reference sequence). Between the trimmed V and J ends, which lost 7 bases and 7 bases, there was a span of 11 bases. The CDR3 DNA sequence: TGTGCCAGCAAGCTTGGGGGGAATGAGCAGTTCTTC. It specifies CASKLGGNEQFF.